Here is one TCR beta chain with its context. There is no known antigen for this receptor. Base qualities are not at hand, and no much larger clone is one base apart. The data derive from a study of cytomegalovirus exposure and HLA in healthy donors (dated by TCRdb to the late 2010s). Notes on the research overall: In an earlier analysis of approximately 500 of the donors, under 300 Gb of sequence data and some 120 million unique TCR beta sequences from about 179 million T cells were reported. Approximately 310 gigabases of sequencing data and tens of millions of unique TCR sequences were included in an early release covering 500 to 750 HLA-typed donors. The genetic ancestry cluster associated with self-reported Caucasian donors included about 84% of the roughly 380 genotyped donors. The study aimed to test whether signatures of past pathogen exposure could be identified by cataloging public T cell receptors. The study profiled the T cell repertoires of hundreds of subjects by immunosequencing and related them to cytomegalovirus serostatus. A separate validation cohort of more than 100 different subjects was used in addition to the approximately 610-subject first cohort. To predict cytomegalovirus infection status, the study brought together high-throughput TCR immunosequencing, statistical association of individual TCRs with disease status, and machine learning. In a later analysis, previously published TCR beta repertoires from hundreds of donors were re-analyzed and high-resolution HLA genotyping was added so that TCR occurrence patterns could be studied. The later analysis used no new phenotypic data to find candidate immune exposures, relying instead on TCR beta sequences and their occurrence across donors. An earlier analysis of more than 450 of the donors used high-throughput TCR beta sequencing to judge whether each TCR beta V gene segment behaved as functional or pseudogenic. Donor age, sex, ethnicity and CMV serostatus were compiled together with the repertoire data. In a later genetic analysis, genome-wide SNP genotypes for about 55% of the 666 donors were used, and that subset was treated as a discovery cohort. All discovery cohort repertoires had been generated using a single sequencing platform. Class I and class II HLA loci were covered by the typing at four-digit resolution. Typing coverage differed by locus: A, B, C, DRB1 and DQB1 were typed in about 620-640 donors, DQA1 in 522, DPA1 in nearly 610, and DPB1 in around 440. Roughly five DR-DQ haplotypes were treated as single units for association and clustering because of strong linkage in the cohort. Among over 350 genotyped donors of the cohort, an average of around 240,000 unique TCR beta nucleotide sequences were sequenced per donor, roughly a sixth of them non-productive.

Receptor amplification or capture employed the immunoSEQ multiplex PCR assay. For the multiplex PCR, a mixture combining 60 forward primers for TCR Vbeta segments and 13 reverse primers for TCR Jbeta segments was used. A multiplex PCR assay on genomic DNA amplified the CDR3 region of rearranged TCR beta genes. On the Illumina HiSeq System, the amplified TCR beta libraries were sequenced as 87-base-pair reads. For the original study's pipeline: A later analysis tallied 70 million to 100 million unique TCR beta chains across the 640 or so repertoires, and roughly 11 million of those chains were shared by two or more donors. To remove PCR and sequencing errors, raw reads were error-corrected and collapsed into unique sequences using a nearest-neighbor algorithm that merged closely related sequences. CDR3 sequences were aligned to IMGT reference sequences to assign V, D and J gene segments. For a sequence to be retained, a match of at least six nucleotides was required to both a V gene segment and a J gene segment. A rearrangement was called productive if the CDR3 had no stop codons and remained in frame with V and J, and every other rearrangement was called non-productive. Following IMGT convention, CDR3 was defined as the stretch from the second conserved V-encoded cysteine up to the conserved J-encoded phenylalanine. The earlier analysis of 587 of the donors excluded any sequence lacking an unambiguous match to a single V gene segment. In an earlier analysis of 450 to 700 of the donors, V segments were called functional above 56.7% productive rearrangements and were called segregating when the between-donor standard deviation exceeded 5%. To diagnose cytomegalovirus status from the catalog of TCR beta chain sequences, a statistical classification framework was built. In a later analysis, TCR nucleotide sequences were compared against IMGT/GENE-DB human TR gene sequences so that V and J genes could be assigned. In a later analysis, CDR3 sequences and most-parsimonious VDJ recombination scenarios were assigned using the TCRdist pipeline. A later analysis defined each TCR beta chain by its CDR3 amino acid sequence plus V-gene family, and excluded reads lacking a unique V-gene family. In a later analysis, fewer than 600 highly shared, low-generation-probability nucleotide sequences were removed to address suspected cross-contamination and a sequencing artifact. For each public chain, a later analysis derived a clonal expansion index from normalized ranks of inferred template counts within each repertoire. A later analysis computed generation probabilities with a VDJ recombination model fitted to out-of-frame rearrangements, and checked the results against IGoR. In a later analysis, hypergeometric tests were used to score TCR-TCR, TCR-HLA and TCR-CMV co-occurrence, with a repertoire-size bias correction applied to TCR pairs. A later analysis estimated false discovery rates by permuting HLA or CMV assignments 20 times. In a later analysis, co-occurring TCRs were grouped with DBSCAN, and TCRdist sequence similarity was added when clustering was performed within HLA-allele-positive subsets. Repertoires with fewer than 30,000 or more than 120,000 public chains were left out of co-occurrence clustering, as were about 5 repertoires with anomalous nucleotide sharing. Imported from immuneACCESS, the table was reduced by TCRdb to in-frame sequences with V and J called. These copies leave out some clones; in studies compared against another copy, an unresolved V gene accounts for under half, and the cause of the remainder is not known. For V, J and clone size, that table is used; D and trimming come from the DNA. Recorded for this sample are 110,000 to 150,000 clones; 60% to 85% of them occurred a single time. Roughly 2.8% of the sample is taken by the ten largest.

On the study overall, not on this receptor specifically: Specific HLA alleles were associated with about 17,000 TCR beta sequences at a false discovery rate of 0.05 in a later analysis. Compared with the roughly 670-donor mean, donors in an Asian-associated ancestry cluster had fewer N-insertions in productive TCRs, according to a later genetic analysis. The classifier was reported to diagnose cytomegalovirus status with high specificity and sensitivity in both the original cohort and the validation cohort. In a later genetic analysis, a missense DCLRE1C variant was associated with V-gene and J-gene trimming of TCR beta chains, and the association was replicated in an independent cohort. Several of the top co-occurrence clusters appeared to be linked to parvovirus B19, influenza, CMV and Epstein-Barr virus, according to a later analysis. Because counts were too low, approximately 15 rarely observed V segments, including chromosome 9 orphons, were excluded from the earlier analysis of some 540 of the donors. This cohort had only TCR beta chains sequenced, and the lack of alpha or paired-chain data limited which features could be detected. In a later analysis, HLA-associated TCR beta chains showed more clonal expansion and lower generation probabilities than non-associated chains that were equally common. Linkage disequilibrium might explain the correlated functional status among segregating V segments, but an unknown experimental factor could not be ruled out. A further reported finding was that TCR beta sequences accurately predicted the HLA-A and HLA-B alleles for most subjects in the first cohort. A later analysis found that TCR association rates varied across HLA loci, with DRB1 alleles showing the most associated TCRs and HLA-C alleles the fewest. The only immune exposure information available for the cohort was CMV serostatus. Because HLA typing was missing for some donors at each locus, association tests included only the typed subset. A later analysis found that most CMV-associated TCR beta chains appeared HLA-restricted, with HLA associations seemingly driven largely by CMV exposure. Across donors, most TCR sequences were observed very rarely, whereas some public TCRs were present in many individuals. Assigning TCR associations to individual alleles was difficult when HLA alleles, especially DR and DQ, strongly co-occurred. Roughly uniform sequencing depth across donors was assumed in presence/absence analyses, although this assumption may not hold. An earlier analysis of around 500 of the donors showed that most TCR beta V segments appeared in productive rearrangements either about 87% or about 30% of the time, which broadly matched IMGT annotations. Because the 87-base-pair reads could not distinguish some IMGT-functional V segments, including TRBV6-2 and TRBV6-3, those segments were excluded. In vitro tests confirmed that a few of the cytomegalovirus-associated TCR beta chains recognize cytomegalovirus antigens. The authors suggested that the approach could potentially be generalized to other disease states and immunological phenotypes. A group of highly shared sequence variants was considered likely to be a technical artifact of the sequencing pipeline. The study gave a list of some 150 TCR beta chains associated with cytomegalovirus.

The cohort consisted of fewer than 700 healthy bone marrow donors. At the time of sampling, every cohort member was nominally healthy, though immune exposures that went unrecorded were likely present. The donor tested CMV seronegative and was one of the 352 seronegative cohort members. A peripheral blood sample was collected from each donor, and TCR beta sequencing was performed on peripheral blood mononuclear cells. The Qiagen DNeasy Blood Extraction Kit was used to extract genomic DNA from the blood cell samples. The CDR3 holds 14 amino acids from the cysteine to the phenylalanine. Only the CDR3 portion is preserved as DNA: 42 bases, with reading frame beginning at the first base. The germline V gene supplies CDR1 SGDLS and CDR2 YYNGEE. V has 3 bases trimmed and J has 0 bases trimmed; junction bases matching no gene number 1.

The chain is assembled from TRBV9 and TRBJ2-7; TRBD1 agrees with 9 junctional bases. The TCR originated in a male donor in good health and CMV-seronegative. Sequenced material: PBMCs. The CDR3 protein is CASSGQGDSYEQYF. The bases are TGTGCCAGCAGCGGACAGGGGGACTCCTACGAGCAGTACTTC.